This TCR beta chain was captured by sequencing in a study of cytomegalovirus exposure and HLA in healthy donors. General study points: Among TCR beta chains, those listed as cytomegalovirus-associated numbered more than 150. Most CMV-associated TCR beta chains were later found to appear HLA-restricted.

In the case of this clone: Its antigen is as yet unknown.

There were likely unrecorded immune exposures, though donors were nominally healthy when sampled. 60 Vbeta and 13 Jbeta primers were used in PCR. Sequenced by immunoSEQ multiplex PCR; TCRdb stores in-frame clones only, minus some. The top ten clones hold 2.5% to 3% of a sample with 100,000 to 150,000 clones, 65% to 90% of them seen once. The CDR3 consists of 16 residues. V dropped 1 base and J dropped 4; count of bases not matched to a gene: 13. Germline CDR1 is GTSNPN and CDR2 is SVGIG (reference sequence). This sequence originates from a woman aged 18-30 years in good health and CMV-seropositive. The chain recombines TRBV30 with TRBJ2-7, with TRBD2 matching over 7 bases. Sequenced material: PBMCs. As DNA, the CDR3 is TGTGCCTGGAGTGGTCCTATGGGAGGGGCGTTATACGAGCAGTACTTC. Amino acids: CAWSGPMGGALYEQYF.